This T cell receptor (beta chain) was sequenced during a study of cytomegalovirus exposure and HLA in healthy donors. Germline V gene sequence: CDR1 SEHNR, CDR2 FQNEAQ (reference sequence). V lost 5 bases, J lost 9 bases, and 13 bases lay in between. This CDR3 has 12 residues. Amplification used 60 Vbeta primers and 13 Jbeta primers. Profiled with immunoSEQ multiplex PCR; TCRdb holds only in-frame clones, not every one. The table records tens of thousands of clones, 35% to 55% of them present only once. This receptor was obtained from a woman aged 45-65 years in good health and CMV-seronegative. V and J are TRBV7-9 and TRBJ1-2; unclear D gene. Sequencing was done on a sample of PBMCs. The CDR3 bases are TGTGCCAGCAGCCCCCGGGGAATGAGCTACACCTTC. As protein: CASSPRGMSYTF.